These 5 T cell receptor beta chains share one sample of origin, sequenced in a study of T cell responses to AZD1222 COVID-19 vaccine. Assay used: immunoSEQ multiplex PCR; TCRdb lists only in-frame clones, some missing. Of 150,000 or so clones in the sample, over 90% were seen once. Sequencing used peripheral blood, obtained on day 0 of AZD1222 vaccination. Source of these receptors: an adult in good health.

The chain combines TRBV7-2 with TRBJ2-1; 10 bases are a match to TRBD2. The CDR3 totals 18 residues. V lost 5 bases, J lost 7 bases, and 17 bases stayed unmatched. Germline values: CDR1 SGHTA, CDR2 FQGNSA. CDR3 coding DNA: TGTGCCAGCAGCCTTCGTCTAGCGGGAGTGAGTCTGGGGAATGAGCAGTTCTTC. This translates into CASSLRLAGVSLGNEQFF. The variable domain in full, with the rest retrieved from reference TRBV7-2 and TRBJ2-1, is GAGVSQSPSNKVTEKGKDVELRCDPISGHTALYWYRQSLGQGLEFLIYFQGNSAPDKSGLPSDRFSAERTGGSVSTLTIQRTQQEDSAVYLCASSLRLAGVSLGNEQFFGPGTRLTVL.

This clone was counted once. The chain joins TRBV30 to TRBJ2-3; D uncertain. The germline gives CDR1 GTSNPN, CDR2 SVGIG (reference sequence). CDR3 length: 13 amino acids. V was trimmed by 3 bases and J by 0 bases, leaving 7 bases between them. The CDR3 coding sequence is TGTGCCTGGAGCGCCCTAAGCACAGATACGCAGTATTTT. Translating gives CAWSALSTDTQYF.

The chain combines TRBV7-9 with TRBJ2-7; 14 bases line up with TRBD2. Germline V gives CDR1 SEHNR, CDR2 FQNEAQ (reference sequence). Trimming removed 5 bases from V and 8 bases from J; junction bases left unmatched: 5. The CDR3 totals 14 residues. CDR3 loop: CASSMGTSGSKQYF. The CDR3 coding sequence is TGTGCCAGCAGCATGGGGACTAGCGGGAGCAAGCAGTACTTC. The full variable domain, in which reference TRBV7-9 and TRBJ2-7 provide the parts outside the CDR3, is DTGVSQNPRHKITKRGQNVTFRCDPISEHNRLYWYRQTLGQGPEFLTYFQNEAQLEKSRLLSDRFSAERPKGSFSTLEIQRTEQGDSAMYLCASSMGTSGSKQYFGPGTRLTVT.

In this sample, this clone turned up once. DNA for the CDR3: TGCGCCAGCAGCCTACAGGGGGGGCACCAAGAGACCCAGTACTTC. Translated, it gives CASSLQGGHQETQYF. This chain connects TRBV10-2 to TRBJ2-5; D is perhaps TRBD1 (8 bases). Germline V gives CDR1 WSHSY, CDR2 SAAADI. The CDR3 is 15 residues long. V was shortened by 6 bases and J by 0 bases, with 14 bases between the two germline ends.

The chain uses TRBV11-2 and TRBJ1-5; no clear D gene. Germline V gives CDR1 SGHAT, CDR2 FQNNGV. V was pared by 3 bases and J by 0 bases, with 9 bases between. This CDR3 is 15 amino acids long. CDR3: CASSLGTYSNQPQHF. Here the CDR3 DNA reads TGTGCCAGCAGCTTGGGTACATATAGCAATCAGCCCCAGCATTTT.